The clone carrying this TCR beta chain was detected once. Original processing methods: Counts of nucleated cells, estimated from reference gene primer amplification, were obtained. Profiled with immunoSEQ multiplex PCR; TCRdb holds only in-frame clones, not every one. That table furnishes V, J and clone size, whereas the DNA furnished D and trimming. The sample has 350,000 to 450,000 clones, 80% to 90% seen once; the top ten hold about 2.3%. The data stem from a study of blood T cell repertoires in COVID-19. Study-level background: T cells, B-cell-depleted T cells, or PBMCs supplied cDNA or gDNA.

The TCR originated in a woman aged 55-70 years with COVID-19, enrolled during active disease. Input material: peripheral blood.

CDR3 in amino acids: CASSEGALQPQHF. CDR3 nucleotide sequence: TGTGCCAGCTCAGAGGGGGCCTTACAGCCCCAGCATTTT. The J gene is TRBJ1-5, the V gene TRBV18; 7 bases agree with TRBD1. Per the germline V gene, CDR1 is KGHSH and CDR2 is LQKENI. V lost 5 bases, J lost 7 bases, and 5 bases stayed unmatched. The CDR3 runs to 13 residues.